These 28 T cell receptor beta chains came from one sample sequenced in a study of Graves' ophthalmopathy and Graves' hyperthyroidism. As the template, RNA transcripts were used to amplify TCR beta CDR3 regions. RT-PCR with HTBI primers came first, then second-round multiplex PCR. MiXCR, applied by TCRdb to the multiplex PCR reads, yields one record per CDR3 protein. The sample has hundreds of thousands of distinct CDR3 sequences, around 40% seen once. The source material was peripheral blood. Every receptor here comes from an adult man with Graves' ophthalmopathy.

The chain has TRBV2 and TRBJ2-5; 7 nucleotides agree with TRBD1. V gave up 6 bases and J gave up 5 bases; unmatched junction bases: 12. Germline assignment: CDR1 SNHLY and CDR2 FYNNEI. The CDR3 has 15 amino acids. CDR3 coding DNA: TGTGCCAGCAGCGAGGGGAAGGGGGCGAGGGAGACCCAGTACTTC. It specifies CASSEGKGARETQYF.

As to this clonotype: The junction shows a germline mismatch at one end, possibly a read error. This chain uses TRBV24-1 with TRBJ1-5; 7 nucleotides agree with TRBD1. The CDR3 runs to 18 residues. Germline CDR1 KGHDR, CDR2 SFDVKD. CDR3 bases: TGTGCCAGCAGTTACGAGGGACAGTTATTTTCCAGCCATCAGCCCCAGCATTTT. The encoded protein is CASSYEGQLFSSHQPQHF.

This clonotype showed up just a few times. This chain connects TRBV19 to TRBJ2-7; D ambiguous. V was trimmed by 3 bases and J by 2 bases, leaving 11 bases between them. This CDR3 comprises 14 residues. Per germline, CDR1 LNHDA and CDR2 SQIVND (reference sequence). CDR3: CASSMSFTPYEQYF. The CDR3 nucleotides are TGTGCCAGTAGTATGTCGTTCACCCCCTACGAGCAGTACTTC.

Remarks on this clonotype: The junction differs from germline at one of its ends, possibly a read error. V and J are TRBV5-1 and TRBJ1-5, with TRBD1 identical over 9 bases. Germline CDR1 reads SGHRS; CDR2 reads YFSETQ. This CDR3 is built from 13 residues. CDR3 sequence reads: CASSVQGQGGKHF. The CDR3 coding sequence is TGTGCCAGCAGCGTACAGGGACAGGGTGGTAAGCATTTT.

This chain connects TRBV25-1 to TRBJ2-3; 10 nucleotides match TRBD1. The CDR3 loop spans 16 amino acids. Losses at the gene ends were 5 bases for V and 1 base for J; bases not matched to a gene: 6. Germline V gene data show CDR1 as MGHDK and CDR2 as SYGVNS. The CDR3 spells CASSLSGTGGTDTQYF. The CDR3 bases are TGTGCCAGCAGTTTATCCGGGACAGGGGGCACAGATACGCAGTATTTT.

On this clonotype itself: One junction end does not reproduce the germline sequence, and a read error may be involved. This chain links TRBV7-9 with TRBJ1-1, with no clear D. The CDR3 has 17 residues. Germline V gives CDR1 SEHNR, CDR2 FQNEAQ (reference sequence). This chain's CDR3 is CASSPSSERGLNTEAFF. CDR3 sequence (DNA): TGCGCCAGCAGCCCCTCGTCGGAGCGGGGTTTGAACACTGAAGCTTTCTTT.

On this clonotype: Germline and junction disagree at one end, which may indicate a read error. V gene TRBV10-3 combines with J gene TRBJ1-3; D may be TRBD1 (6 bases). The CDR3 loop spans 15 amino acids. Germline V gives CDR1 ENHRY, CDR2 SYGVKD. DNA of the CDR3: TGTGCCAGCAGTGAAACCTACAGGGCGTGGAACACCATATATTTT. Translating it yields CASSETYRAWNTIYF.

The rearrangement links TRBV5-4 to TRBJ1-1; TRBD1 aligns across 9 bases. Germline-derived CDR1 and CDR2 are SGHNT and YYREEE (reference sequence). V shed 0 bases and J 14 bases; nucleotides not matched to a gene: 11. The CDR3 runs to 14 residues. The CDR3 is CASSLEGWDRESFF. The CDR3 nucleotides read TGTGCCAGCAGCTTGGAGGGATGGGACAGGGAAAGCTTCTTT. The full variable domain, its missing parts supplied by reference TRBV5-4 and TRBJ1-1, is ETGVTQSPTHLIKTRGQQVTLRCSSQSGHNTVSWYQQALGQGPQFIFQYYREEENGRGNFPPRFSGLQFPNYSSELNVNALELDDSALYLCASSLEGWDRESFFGQGTRLTVV.

The chain is built from TRBV15 and TRBJ2-3, with D unresolved. This CDR3 is built from 16 residues. CDR1 LNHNV and CDR2 YYDKDF come from the germline V gene (reference sequence). V was shortened by 3 bases and J by 2 bases, with 15 bases between the two germline ends. Here the CDR3 DNA reads TGTGCCACCAGCAGCCGTGGTGGCAGGCTCACAGATACGCAGTATTTT. Residues: CATSSRGGRLTDTQYF.

The chain is built from TRBV7-9 and TRBJ2-2; a possible D gene is TRBD2 (5 bases). The CDR3 spans 13 residues. Trimming stripped 5 bases from V and 7 bases from J, with 11 bases between. The germline CDR1 and CDR2 sequences are SEHNR and FQNEAQ (reference sequence). The CDR3 reads CASSPSRDGELFF. The CDR3, as DNA: TGTGCCAGCAGCCCAAGTCGGGACGGGGAGCTGTTTTTT.

This rearrangement joins TRBV29-1 to TRBJ2-6; no clear D. V dropped 6 bases and J dropped 1 base, with 16 bases sitting between them. The germline CDR1 and CDR2 sequences are SQVTM and ANQGSEA. The CDR3 sequence is 16 residues long. The CDR3 is CSVDEFADSGANVLTF. The CDR3 bases are TGCAGCGTAGACGAGTTCGCAGATTCTGGGGCCAACGTCCTGACTTTC.

The rearrangement joins TRBV9 to TRBJ2-7; 9 bases agree with TRBD2. Losses at the gene ends were 4 bases for V and 3 bases for J; bases not matched to a gene: 5. This CDR3 has 14 residues. Germline CDR1 reads SGDLS; CDR2 reads YYNGEE. CDR3 residues: CASSFASGIYEQYF. The CDR3 nucleotides read TGTGCCAGCAGCTTCGCTAGCGGGATCTACGAGCAGTACTTC.

This clonotype was observed many times. V gene TRBV29-1 combines with J gene TRBJ2-7; weak D call: TRBD1 (5 bases). The germline V gene encodes CDR1 SQVTM and CDR2 ANQGSEA. Trimming took off 4 bases at V and 7 bases at J, with 14 bases between the two ends. CDR3 size: 12 residues. The CDR3 DNA reads as TGCAGCGTTGTGGGGCGCGGAAGTGAGCAGTACTTC. Its translation: CSVVGRGSEQYF.

This clonotype was detected a few times. The chain is built from TRBV6-4 and TRBJ1-1; no clear D. V dropped 5 bases and J dropped 6 bases, with 16 bases sitting between them. The CDR3 length is 14 residues. Germline V gene data show CDR1 as MRHNA and CDR2 as SNTAGT. CDR3 loop: CASSMGYEDAEAFF. The CDR3 DNA is TGTGCCAGCAGTATGGGGTACGAAGATGCTGAAGCTTTCTTT.

The V call is TRBV7-9, the J call TRBJ2-6; 7 bases are a match to TRBD1. The CDR3 runs to 16 residues. Germline CDR1 and CDR2: SEHNR and FQNEAQ (reference sequence). The trim removed 4 bases at V and 0 bases at J, leaving 3 bases unmatched. In DNA, the CDR3 is TGTGCCAGCAGCTGGGACAGTAACTCTGGGGCCAACGTCCTGACTTTC. Translating it yields CASSWDSNSGANVLTF.

This clonotype was seen at least ten times. The gene calls are TRBV6-5 and TRBJ1-2; tentative D call: TRBD1 (6 bases). V lost 5 bases, J lost 8 bases, and 12 bases lay in between. Germline-derived CDR1 and CDR2 are MNHEY and SVGAGI. This CDR3 is built from 12 residues. The CDR3 reads CASSQQGLGYTF. In DNA form, the CDR3 reads TGTGCCAGCAGTCAACAGGGCCTGGGCTACACCTTC.

This clonotype came up many times. J is TRBJ2-5 and V is TRBV7-9; D tentatively fits TRBD1 or TRBD2 (5 bases each). CDR3 length: 15 amino acids. Germline loops: CDR1 SEHNR, CDR2 FQNEAQ (reference sequence). Trimming removed 6 bases at V and 5 bases at J, with 19 bases between. This chain's CDR3 is CASSLMGPGTETQYF. Here the CDR3 DNA reads TGTGCCAGCAGTCTTATGGGACCCGGCACCGAGACCCAGTACTTC.

This clonotype was recorded at least ten times. The chain is built from TRBV29-1 and TRBJ1-1; D not certain. The V and J ends lost 6 bases and 1 base respectively, with 9 bases between them. CDR1 and CDR2 from the germline V gene are SQVTM and ANQGSEA. The CDR3 is 12 residues long. The CDR3 loop reads CSVLGGNTEAFF. The CDR3 region has the DNA TGCAGCGTACTCGGAGGGAACACTGAAGCTTTCTTT.

The J gene is TRBJ2-2, the V gene TRBV25-1; either TRBD1 or TRBD2 may fit D (5 bases each). This CDR3 is 13 amino acids long. Germline V CDR1 and CDR2: MGHDK, SYGVNS. The ends were cut back, 8 bases at V and 6 bases at J, with 13 bases in the middle. CDR3 sequence (DNA): TGTGCCAGCCGTCACGGGGCTGCCGGGGAGCTGTTTTTT. Translated: CASRHGAAGELFF.

This clonotype was counted many times. The chain combines TRBV5-8 with TRBJ1-2; D might be TRBD1 (5 bases). CDR1 and CDR2 from the germline V gene are SGHTS and YDEGEE. V was shortened by 0 bases and J by 8 bases, with 14 bases between the two germline ends. There are 14 residues in the CDR3. This CDR3 is CASSLAWAGRGYTF. The CDR3 region has the DNA TGTGCCAGCAGCTTGGCTTGGGCAGGGCGCGGCTACACCTTC.

The CDR3 DNA reads as TGTGCCAGTAGTATAACAGCGATGGGTTCCGGGGAGCTGTTTTTT. Its protein is CASSITAMGSGELFF. The chain is built from TRBV19 and TRBJ2-2; D gene uncertain. The V gene lost 2 bases and the J gene lost 6 bases, with 13 bases spanning the gap. The CDR3 length is 15 residues. Per the germline V gene, CDR1 is LNHDA and CDR2 is SQIVND (reference sequence). The complete variable domain, with remaining parts taken from reference TRBV19 and TRBJ2-2, reads DGGITQSPKYLFRKEGQNVTLSCEQNLNHDAMYWYRQDPGQGLRLIYYSQIVNDFQKGDIAEGYSVSREKKESFPLTVTSAQKNPTAFYLCASSITAMGSGELFFGEGSRLTVL.

The chain links TRBV7-2 to TRBJ2-7, with 9 bases that match TRBD2. Germline assignment: CDR1 SGHTA and CDR2 FQGNSA. The CDR3 spans 19 residues. Unmatched junction bases numbered 16, after V lost 0 bases and J lost 4 bases. CDR3 in amino acids: CASSLAVGGGAASNYEQYF. CDR3 bases: TGTGCCAGCAGCTTAGCGGTGGGCGGGGGGGCAGCCTCTAATTACGAGCAGTACTTC.

The sample holds a few counts of this clonotype. This chain links TRBV12-3 or TRBV12-4 with TRBJ2-7; 8 nucleotides match TRBD1. The CDR3 sequence is 15 residues long. CDR3 coding DNA: TGTGCTAGTGGTCTGGGACAGGCCCACTCCTACGAGCAGTACTTC. Protein sequence: CASGLGQAHSYEQYF.

The chain combines TRBV29-1 with TRBJ2-5; 8 bases agree with TRBD1. The CDR3 length is 13 residues. The ends lost 7 bases at V and 9 bases at J; junction bases unmatched: 13. CDR1 is SQVTM, CDR2 ANQGSEA, per germline. The CDR3 region is CSAGTGGNQPQYF. CDR3 nucleotides: TGCAGCGCCGGGACAGGAGGCAATCAGCCCCAGTACTTC.

This chain connects TRBV7-3 to TRBJ2-3, with TRBD2 matching over 12 bases. Germline CDR1 is SGHTA and CDR2 is FQGTGA. V dropped 4 bases and J dropped 5; count of bases not matched to a gene: 4. The CDR3 loop spans 15 amino acids. The CDR3 loop is CASSSSGGVRDTQYF. CDR3 nucleotides: TGTGCCAGCAGCTCTAGCGGGGGGGTACGAGATACGCAGTATTTT.

V is TRBV5-8 and J is TRBJ2-7, with D perhaps matching TRBD1 (6 bases). The germline gives CDR1 SGHTS, CDR2 YDEGEE. The CDR3 extends over 14 amino acids. Between the trimmed V and J ends, which lost 4 bases and 7 bases, there was a span of 18 bases. CDR3 protein: CASSIQGDVHEQYV. CDR3 DNA: TGTGCCAGCAGCATACAGGGTGACGTGCATGAGCAGTACGTC.

J is TRBJ2-7 and V is TRBV2, with 11 bases lining up with TRBD2. Near its end, the DNA agrees better with TRBJ2-1, so the J call may be wrong. This CDR3 is 15 amino acids long. In germline, CDR1 is SNHLY, CDR2 FYNNEI. CDR3 DNA: TGTGCCAGCAGTCGCGGGACTAGCGGTCTCAATGAGCAGTTCTTC. It codes for CASSRGTSGLNEQFF.

The chain joins TRBV7-9 to TRBJ2-5; no clear D gene. There are 13 residues in the CDR3. Germline lookup yields CDR1 SEHNR and CDR2 FQNEAQ (reference sequence). Trimming took 3 bases from V and 3 from J, leaving 8 bases between them. CDR3 DNA: TGTGCCAGCAGCTTTCTAGAGGAAGAGACCCAGTACTTC. It specifies CASSFLEEETQYF.